A single sample gave rise to the 10 T cell receptor beta chains below, sequenced in a study of blood T cell repertoires in COVID-19. Measured with immunoSEQ multiplex PCR; TCRdb has only the in-frame clones, and not every one. The top ten hold about 16% of the sample, which has tens of thousands of clones, 75% to 90% seen once. The sample was peripheral blood. These receptors were collected from a man older than 75 with acute or convalescent COVID-19.

The chain couples TRBV7-2 to TRBJ2-7; TRBD1 agrees at 8 bases. With 1 base clipped from V and 6 bases from J, the junction kept 5 bases outside the gene matches. From germline, CDR1 is SGHTA and CDR2 FQGNSA. CDR3 length: 14 residues. The CDR3 DNA follows: TGTGCCAGCAGCTTAGTTGGACAGGGTGTCGAGCAGTACTTC. Amino acids: CASSLVGQGVEQYF.

V and J are TRBV5-1 and TRBJ2-7, with 9 bases fitting TRBD1. The CDR3 extends over 16 amino acids. Germline lookup yields CDR1 SGHRS and CDR2 YFSETQ. V lost 4 bases and J lost 2; bases outside the gene matches: 10. The CDR3 is CASSPLGGQGTYEQYF. For the CDR3, the DNA is TGCGCCAGCAGCCCTCTAGGGGGACAGGGAACCTACGAGCAGTACTTC.

The J gene is TRBJ2-1, the V gene TRBV29-1, with 9 bases identical to TRBD2. Trimming cost V 7 bases and J 6 bases; bases outside gene matches: 10. The germline CDR1 and CDR2 sequences are SQVTM and ANQGSEA. The length of the CDR3 is 14 residues. The CDR3 here is CSGERGAGLNEQFF. The CDR3 DNA reads as TGCAGCGGGGAGCGGGGGGCCGGCCTCAATGAGCAGTTCTTC.

The gene calls are TRBV19 and TRBJ1-1; 7 nucleotides align to TRBD1. CDR1 and CDR2 (germline): LNHDA, SQIVND (reference sequence). The trim removed 4 bases at V and 1 base at J, leaving 12 bases unmatched. The CDR3 totals 17 residues. CDR3 nucleotides: TGTGCCAGTAGTACCCGGACAGGTGGAATATCGAACACTGAAGCTTTCTTT. Protein sequence: CASSTRTGGISNTEAFF.

This clone was seen just once. V is TRBV3-1 (or the pseudogene TRBV3-2) and J is TRBJ2-3; 10 bases are a match to TRBD2. In germline, CDR1 is LGHDT, CDR2 YNNKEL (reference sequence). The CDR3 sequence is 15 residues long. After removal of 10 bases from V and 1 base from J, the junction contained 8 bases not matched to a gene. CDR3 in DNA: TGTGCCACCAGAGCCACTAGCGGGGGCACAGATACGCAGTATTTT. This codes for CATRATSGGTDTQYF.

The chain is built from TRBV7-6 and TRBJ1-4; D is unresolved. Germline V lookup: CDR1 SGHVS, CDR2 FNYEAQ. The CDR3 has 13 amino acids. The V and J ends lost 4 bases and 8 bases respectively, with 11 bases between them. The CDR3 sequence: CASSSAGGEKLFF. The CDR3 DNA sequence: TGTGCCAGCAGCTCCGCCGGAGGGGAAAAACTGTTTTTT.

This sequence joins TRBV15 and TRBJ1-5; unclear D gene. CDR1 is LNHNV and CDR2 is YYDKDF in the germline V gene (reference sequence). Trimming took off 0 bases at V and 5 bases at J, with 8 bases between the two ends. The CDR3 spans 14 residues. The CDR3 loop reads CATSRESAHQPQHF. CDR3 in DNA: TGTGCCACCAGCAGAGAGTCAGCGCATCAGCCCCAGCATTTT.

The chain is built from TRBV7-2 and TRBJ1-4; a weak D match, TRBD1 (5 bases). The ends were cut back, 1 base at V and 0 bases at J, with 9 bases in the middle. The CDR3 totals 16 residues. CDR1 SGHTA and CDR2 FQGNSA come from the germline V gene. The CDR3 sequence: CASSLDARATNEKLFF. For the CDR3, the DNA is TGTGCCAGCAGCTTAGATGCCAGGGCAACTAATGAAAAACTGTTTTTT.

The chain couples TRBV19 to TRBJ2-3, with TRBD2 identical over 9 bases. CDR3 size: 15 residues. J lost 4 bases, V lost 1 base, and 3 bases had no gene match. In germline, CDR1 is LNHDA, CDR2 SQIVND (reference sequence). The CDR3 DNA reads as TGTGCCAGTAGTATAGGGCGGGGGGGCTCAGATACGCAGTATTTT. It encodes CASSIGRGGSDTQYF.

The chain has TRBV4-1 and TRBJ2-2; TRBD1 matches at 10 bases. This CDR3 contains 17 residues. V lost 4 bases to trimming and J lost 2 bases; unmatched junction nucleotides: 7. Germline CDR1 reads MGHRA; CDR2 reads YSYEKL. Written as DNA, the CDR3 is TGCGCCAGCAGCCCCTGGGACAGGGGAGGAAACACCGGGGAGCTGTTTTTT. It is translated as CASSPWDRGGNTGELFF.